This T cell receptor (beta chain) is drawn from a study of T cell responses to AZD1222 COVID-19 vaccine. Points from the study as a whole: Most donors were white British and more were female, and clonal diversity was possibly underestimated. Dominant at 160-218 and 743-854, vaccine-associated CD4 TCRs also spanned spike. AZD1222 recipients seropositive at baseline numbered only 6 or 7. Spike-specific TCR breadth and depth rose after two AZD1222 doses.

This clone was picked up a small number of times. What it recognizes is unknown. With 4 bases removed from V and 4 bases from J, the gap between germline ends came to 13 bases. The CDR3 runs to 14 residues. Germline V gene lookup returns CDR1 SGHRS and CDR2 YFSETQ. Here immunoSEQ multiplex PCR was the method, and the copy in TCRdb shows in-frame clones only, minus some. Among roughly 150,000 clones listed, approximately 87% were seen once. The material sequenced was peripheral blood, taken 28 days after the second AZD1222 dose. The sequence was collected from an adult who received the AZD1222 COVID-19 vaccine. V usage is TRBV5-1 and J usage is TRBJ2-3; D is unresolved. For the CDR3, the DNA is TGCGCCAGCAGCCGTGGAGAAGAAGCAGATACGCAGTATTTT. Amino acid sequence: CASSRGEEADTQYF.